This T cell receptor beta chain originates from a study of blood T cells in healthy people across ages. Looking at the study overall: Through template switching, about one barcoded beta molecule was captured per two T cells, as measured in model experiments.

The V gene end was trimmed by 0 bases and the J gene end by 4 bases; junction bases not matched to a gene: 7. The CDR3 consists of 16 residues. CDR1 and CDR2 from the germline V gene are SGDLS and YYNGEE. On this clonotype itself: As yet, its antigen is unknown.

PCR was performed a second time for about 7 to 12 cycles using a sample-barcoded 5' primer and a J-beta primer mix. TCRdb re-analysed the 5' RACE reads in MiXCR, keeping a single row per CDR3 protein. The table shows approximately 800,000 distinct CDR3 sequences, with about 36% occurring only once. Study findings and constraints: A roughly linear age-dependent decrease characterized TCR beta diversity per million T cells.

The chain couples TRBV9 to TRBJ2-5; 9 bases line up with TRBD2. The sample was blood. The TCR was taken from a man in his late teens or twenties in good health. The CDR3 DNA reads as TGTGCCAGCAGCGTAGATGGGCGGGGGGGCCGAGAGACCCAGTACTTC. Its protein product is CASSVDGRGGRETQYF.